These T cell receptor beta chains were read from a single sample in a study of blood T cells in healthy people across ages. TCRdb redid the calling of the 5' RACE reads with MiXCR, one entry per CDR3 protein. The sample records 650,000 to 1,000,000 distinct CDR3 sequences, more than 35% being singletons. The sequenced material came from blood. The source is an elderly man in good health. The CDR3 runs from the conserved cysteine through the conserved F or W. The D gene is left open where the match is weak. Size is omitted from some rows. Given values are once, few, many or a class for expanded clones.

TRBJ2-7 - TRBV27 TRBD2 CASSPRTSGRSYEQYF TGTGCCAGCAGTCCCAGGACTAGCGGGAGGAGCTACGAGCAGTACTTC
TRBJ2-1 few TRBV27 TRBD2 CATESGLVGYNEQFF TGTGCCACCGAGTCGGGACTAGTGGGTTACAATGAGCAGTTCTTC
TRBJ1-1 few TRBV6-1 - CASSELLRGRAAEAFF TGTGCCAGCAGTGAACTCTTGCGGGGTAGGGCGGCTGAAGCTTTCTTT
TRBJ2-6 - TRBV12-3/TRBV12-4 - CASTFYGSGSGANVLTF TGTGCCAGCACCTTTTATGGGTCTGGGTCTGGGGCCAACGTCCTGACTTTC
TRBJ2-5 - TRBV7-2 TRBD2 CASSPSGSAGRETQYF TGTGCCAGCAGCCCTAGCGGGAGTGCGGGTCGAGAGACCCAGTACTTC
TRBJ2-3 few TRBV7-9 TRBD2 CASSRVLAGTDTQYF TGTGCCAGCAGTCGGGTCCTAGCGGGGACAGATACGCAGTATTTT
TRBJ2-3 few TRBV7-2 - CASSLAPTRLFGTDTQYF TGTGCCAGCAGCTTAGCGCCAACAAGGTTATTCGGCACAGATACGCAGTATTTT
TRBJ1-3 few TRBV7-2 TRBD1 CASSVTGGSGNTIYF TGTGCCAGCAGCGTAACAGGGGGCTCTGGAAACACCATATATTTT
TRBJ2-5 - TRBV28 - CANSLTGGEETQYF TGTGCCAACAGTTTAACAGGGGGGGAAGAGACCCAGTACTTC
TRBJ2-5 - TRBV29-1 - CSVTDGAQETQYF TGCAGCGTAACGGACGGAGCCCAAGAGACCCAGTACTTC
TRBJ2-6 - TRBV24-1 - CATSDLSGPSGANVLTF TGTGCCACCAGTGATTTGTCGGGACCCTCTGGGGCCAACGTCCTGACTTTC
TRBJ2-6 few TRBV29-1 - CSVEAGLRGANVLTF TGCAGCGTTGAAGCCGGACTCAGAGGGGCCAACGTCCTGACTTTC
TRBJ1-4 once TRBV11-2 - CTSSSIRGWVNEKLFF TGTACCAGCAGCTCTATACGGGGTTGGGTTAATGAAAAACTGTTTTTT
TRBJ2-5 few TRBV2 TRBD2 CASRWTSGSISETQYF TGTGCCAGCAGATGGACTAGCGGGAGTATAAGTGAGACCCAGTACTTC
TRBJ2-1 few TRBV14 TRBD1 CASSHRDRAPGQFF TGTGCCAGCAGCCACCGGGACAGGGCACCCGGGCAGTTCTTC
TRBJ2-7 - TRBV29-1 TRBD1 CSVRTGASYEQYF TGCAGCGTTCGGACAGGGGCCTCCTACGAGCAGTACTTC
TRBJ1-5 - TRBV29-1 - CSVTTGNNQPQHF TGCAGCGTTACTACAGGGAACAATCAGCCCCAGCATTTT
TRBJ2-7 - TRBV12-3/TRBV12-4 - CASSDSTGWAEQYF TGTGCCAGCAGCGACTCTACGGGTTGGGCCGAGCAGTACTTC
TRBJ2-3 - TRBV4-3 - CASSQANPTDTQYF TGCGCCAGCAGCCAAGCCAACCCTACTGATACGCAGTATTTT
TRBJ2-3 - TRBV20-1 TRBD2 CSAGVSGNTDTQYF TGCAGTGCGGGGGTTAGCGGGAATACAGATACGCAGTATTTT
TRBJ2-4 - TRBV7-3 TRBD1 CASGQGIPAKNIQYF TGTGCCAGCGGACAGGGGATCCCGGCCAAAAACATTCAGTACTTC
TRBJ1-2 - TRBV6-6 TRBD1 CASRDRDRGLDGYTF TGTGCCAGCAGGGACAGGGACAGGGGGTTAGATGGCTACACCTTC
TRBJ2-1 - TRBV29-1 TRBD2 CSGGGLNNEQFF TGCAGTGGGGGGGGGTTGAACAATGAGCAGTTCTTC
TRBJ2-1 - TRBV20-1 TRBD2 CSARELLVAGGTANEQFF TGCAGTGCTAGAGAGCTACTCGTTGCGGGAGGAACGGCGAATGAGCAGTTCTTC
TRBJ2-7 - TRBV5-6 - CASSLALSGVHEQYF TGTGCCAGCAGCTTGGCCCTCTCCGGGGTACACGAGCAGTACTTC
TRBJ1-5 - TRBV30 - CAWSVQTNQPQHF TGTGCCTGGAGTGTACAGACTAATCAGCCCCAGCATTTT
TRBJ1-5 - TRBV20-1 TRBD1 CSASKTGGGQPQHF TGCAGTGCTAGTAAGACAGGGGGTGGACAGCCCCAGCATTTT
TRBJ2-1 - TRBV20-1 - CSARDRAATSSYNEQFF TGCAGTGCTAGAGATCGGGCAGCTACGAGCTCCTACAATGAGCAGTTCTTC
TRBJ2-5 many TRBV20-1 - CSAESSSGQETQYF TGCAGTGCCGAGTCTTCCAGCGGCCAAGAGACCCAGTACTTC